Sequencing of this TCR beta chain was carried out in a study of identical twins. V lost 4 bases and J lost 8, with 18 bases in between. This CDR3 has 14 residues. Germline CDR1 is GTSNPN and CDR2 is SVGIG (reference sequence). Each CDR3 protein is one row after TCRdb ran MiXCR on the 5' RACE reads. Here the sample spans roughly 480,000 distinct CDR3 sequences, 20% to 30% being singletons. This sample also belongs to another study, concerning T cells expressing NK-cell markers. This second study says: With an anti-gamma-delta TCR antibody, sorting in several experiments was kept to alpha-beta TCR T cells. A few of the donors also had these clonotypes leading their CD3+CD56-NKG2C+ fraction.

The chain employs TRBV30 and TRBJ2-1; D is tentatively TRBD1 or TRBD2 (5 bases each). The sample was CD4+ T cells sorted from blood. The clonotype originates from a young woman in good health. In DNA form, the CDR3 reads TGTGCCTGGACCTCCCGAGGGGTCGGCGATGAGCAGTTCTTC. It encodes CAWTSRGVGDEQFF.